The 30 T cell receptor beta chains in this list originate from one sample, sequenced in a study of T-cell memory formation after mild COVID-19. MiXCR, applied by TCRdb to the 5' RACE reads, yields one record per CDR3 protein. The data contain about 340,000 distinct CDR3 sequences, approximately 15% of them singletons. Material for sequencing was PBMCs or a T cell subset sorted from them (not recorded which). The source is a man between 18 and 35 years old who had mild COVID-19 (a few samples of this study predate the infection). Cell type and time point are not known.

The rearrangement joins TRBV4-2 to TRBJ2-3, with D perhaps being TRBD1 or TRBD2 (5 bases each). The V and J ends lost 4 bases and 6 bases respectively, with 17 bases between them. The CDR3 runs to 15 residues. Germline CDR1 reads LGHNA; CDR2 reads YNFKEQ. In nucleotides, the CDR3 is TGTGCCAGCAGCCCAATAGGGACCCAGCCCGATACGCAGTATTTT. Residues: CASSPIGTQPDTQYF.

The chain couples TRBV12-3 or TRBV12-4 to TRBJ1-2, with no clear D. This CDR3 has 15 amino acids. V was trimmed by 5 bases and J by 0 bases, leaving 13 bases between them. In DNA, the CDR3 is TGTGCCAGCAGTCGCCTGACCGTTGCTAACTATGGCTACACCTTC. It yields the protein CASSRLTVANYGYTF.

This clonotype has just a few counts. Here the CDR3 reads CASMRVNQPQHF. The DNA of the CDR3 is TGTGCCAGCATGAGGGTGAATCAGCCCCAGCATTTT. The gene calls are TRBV6-1 and TRBJ1-5; D is unclear. The CDR3 length is 12 residues. From germline, CDR1 is MNHNS and CDR2 SASEGT. V shed 7 bases and J shed 4 bases, with 8 bases lying between them.

This clonotype has just a few counts. This sequence joins TRBV6-5 and TRBJ1-6; D may be TRBD1 (5 bases). The germline V gene encodes CDR1 MNHEY and CDR2 SVGAGI. The CDR3 contains 15 residues. V dropped 6 bases and J dropped 6 bases, with 15 bases sitting between them. The chain's CDR3 is CASSRGGSGNSPLHF. For the CDR3, the DNA is TGTGCCAGCAGCCGGGGCGGTTCTGGTAATTCACCCCTCCACTTT.

This clonotype has more than one count but fewer than ten. The rearrangement links TRBV2 to TRBJ2-5; tentatively, D is TRBD2 (7 bases). CDR1 SNHLY and CDR2 FYNNEI come from the germline V gene. The CDR3 totals 13 residues. The CDR3 reads CARGASGKETQYF. As DNA, the CDR3 is TGTGCGAGGGGGGCTAGCGGTAAAGAGACCCAGTACTTC. Variable domain in full (rest from reference TRBV2 and TRBJ2-5): EPEVTQTPSHQVTQMGQEVILRCVPISNHLYFYWYRQILGQKVEFLVSFYNNEISEKSEIFDDQFSVERPDGSNFTLKIRSTKLEDSAMYFCARGASGKETQYFGPGTRLLVL.

The chain carries TRBV7-2 and TRBJ2-3; 9 bases are a match to TRBD2. The CDR3 runs to 17 residues. After removal of 4 bases from V and 6 bases from J, the junction contained 14 bases not matched to a gene. From germline, CDR1 is SGHTA and CDR2 FQGNSA. CDR3 in amino acids: CASSSPLLAGPGDTQYF. In nucleotides, the CDR3 is TGTGCCAGCAGCTCGCCCCTACTAGCGGGCCCTGGGGATACGCAGTATTTT.

This clonotype was observed a few times. The J gene is TRBJ2-3, the V gene TRBV4-3; 12 bases match TRBD2. Germline CDR1 and CDR2: LGHNA and YSLEER. The CDR3 spans 15 residues. J lost 2 bases, V lost 4 bases, and 1 base had no gene match. Here the CDR3 DNA reads TGCGCCAGCAGCCGGACTAGCGGGGTCACAGATACGCAGTATTTT. This translates into CASSRTSGVTDTQYF.

This chain joins TRBV10-2 and TRBJ2-5; the D gene could be TRBD1 or TRBD2 (5 bases each). The CDR3 has 13 amino acids. Trimming shortened V by 7 bases and J by 5 bases, and 14 bases separated the two germline ends. Germline V lookup: CDR1 WSHSY, CDR2 SAAADI. The CDR3 is CASNDGAKETQYF. CDR3 bases: TGCGCCAGCAACGACGGGGCGAAGGAGACCCAGTACTTC.

This clonotype was detected a few times. The CDR3 DNA follows: TGTGCCAGCAGTGAAGGGGTATCCTACGAGCAGTACGTC. This translates into CASSEGVSYEQYV. This chain uses TRBV6-1 with TRBJ2-7; no clear D. V was shortened by 1 base and J by 1 base, with 5 bases between the two germline ends. The CDR3 has 13 residues. Germline V gives CDR1 MNHNS, CDR2 SASEGT.

The chain employs TRBV5-4 and TRBJ2-3; D is possibly TRBD2 (6 bases). CDR3 length equals 15 residues. The V end was cut by 0 bases, the J end by 2 bases, with 10 bases between. Germline-derived CDR1 and CDR2 are SGHNT and YYREEE (reference sequence). This chain's CDR3 is CASSLGAGFTDTQYF. CDR3 nucleotide sequence: TGTGCCAGCAGCTTGGGGGCGGGGTTCACAGATACGCAGTATTTT. The full variable domain, rest sourced from reference TRBV5-4 and TRBJ2-3, is ETGVTQSPTHLIKTRGQQVTLRCSSQSGHNTVSWYQQALGQGPQFIFQYYREEENGRGNFPPRFSGLQFPNYSSELNVNALELDDSALYLCASSLGAGFTDTQYFGPGTRLTVL.

In this sample, this clonotype turned up a few times. The V and J genes are TRBV4-3 and TRBJ2-3; D may be TRBD1 (5 bases). The CDR3 is made up of 14 amino acids. Germline values: CDR1 LGHNA, CDR2 YSLEER. Trimming took 4 bases from V and 4 from J, leaving 12 bases between them. The CDR3 sequence: CASSPSTRADTQYF. The CDR3 DNA reads TGCGCCAGCAGCCCATCCACCAGGGCAGATACGCAGTATTTT.

The rearrangement joins TRBV28 to TRBJ2-7; D is perhaps TRBD1 (6 bases). V lost 6 bases, J lost 2 bases, and 14 bases lay in between. Germline-derived CDR1 and CDR2 are MDHEN and SYDVKM. The CDR3 covers 14 residues. The CDR3: CASRRTGHTYEQYV. The CDR3 nucleotides are TGTGCCAGCAGGAGGACGGGACATACCTACGAGCAGTACGTC.

In this sample, this clonotype turned up a few times. The V and J genes are TRBV5-1 and TRBJ2-6; D might be TRBD1 (6 bases). The CDR3 is 16 amino acids. Germline V gene data show CDR1 as SGHRS and CDR2 as YFSETQ. V lost 5 bases and J lost 0, with 12 bases in between. CDR3 sequence (DNA): TGCGCCAGCAGTGGGACATTTAGCTCTGGGGCCAACGTCCTGACTTTC. Residues: CASSGTFSSGANVLTF.

The chain employs TRBV21-1 and TRBJ2-7. TRBV21-1 is flagged as a pseudogene. The CDR3 sequence is 14 residues long. CDR3 coding DNA: TGTGCCAGCAGCATACCGGACGGAGCCTACGAGCAGTACTTC. It is translated as CASSIPDGAYEQYF.

The chain couples TRBV2 to TRBJ2-1; D is uncertain. The CDR3 extends over 12 amino acids. V shed 5 bases and J shed 8 bases, with 10 bases lying between them. Looked up from germline, CDR1 is SNHLY and CDR2 is FYNNEI. CDR3 sequence: CASSLTADEQFF. CDR3 DNA sequence: TGTGCCAGCAGTTTAACGGCGGATGAGCAGTTCTTC.

The V gene is TRBV4-1, the J gene TRBJ2-5, with D maybe TRBD1 (5 bases). The germline V gene has CDR1 MGHRA and CDR2 YSYEKL. V was pared by 0 bases and J by 2 bases, with 19 bases between. The CDR3 totals 18 residues. The CDR3 DNA follows: TGCGCCAGCAGCCAAGATCCGGGCAGGGTCCGCAAGCAAGAGACCCAGTACTTC. This gives the protein CASSQDPGRVRKQETQYF.

This clonotype showed up just a few times. This chain links TRBV29-1 with TRBJ2-2; TRBD1 or TRBD2 may be the D gene (5 bases each). The germline gives CDR1 SQVTM, CDR2 ANQGSEA. Trimming shortened V by 1 base and J by 0 bases, and 15 bases separated the two germline ends. The CDR3 runs to 17 residues. The CDR3 spells CSVEVTGDPTNTGELFF. The CDR3 coding sequence is TGCAGCGTTGAAGTGACTGGGGACCCAACGAACACCGGGGAGCTGTTTTTT.

This clonotype occurred a few times. The chain employs TRBV7-8 and TRBJ1-5; no definite D call. Trimming cost V 3 bases and J 0 bases, with 3 bases left between them. This CDR3 is built from 13 residues. Looked up from germline, CDR1 is SGHVS and CDR2 is FQNEAQ. CDR3 sequence (DNA): TGTGCCAGCAGCTTTCATAGCAATCAGCCCCAGCATTTT. This sequence encodes CASSFHSNQPQHF.

This chain joins TRBV5-1 and TRBJ1-1; D gene unclear. Germline V gives CDR1 SGHRS, CDR2 YFSETQ. Trimming shortened V by 4 bases and J by 4 bases, and 11 bases separated the two germline ends. The CDR3 extends over 13 amino acids. The CDR3 sequence: CASSTDLGTEAFF. CDR3 DNA: TGCGCCAGCAGCACCGACCTGGGCACTGAAGCTTTCTTT.

This clonotype has only a few counts. The J gene is TRBJ1-4, the V gene TRBV10-3; possible D gene TRBD1, 5 bases. The germline CDR1 and CDR2 sequences are ENHRY and SYGVKD. V was shortened by 8 bases and J by 7 bases, with 23 bases between the two germline ends. The CDR3 sequence is 16 residues long. Written as DNA, the CDR3 is TGTGCCATCCGATCCGAGAGGGCAGGGATCGGTGAAAAACTGTTTTTT. The encoded protein is CAIRSERAGIGEKLFF.

The V call is TRBV5-6, the J call TRBJ2-5; the D gene is possibly TRBD2 (6 bases). The CDR3 is made up of 14 amino acids. The germline CDR1 and CDR2 sequences are SGHDT and YYEEEE. With 5 bases removed from V and 5 bases from J, the gap between germline ends came to 16 bases. The CDR3 region is CASRRRVLRETQYF. In nucleotides, the CDR3 is TGTGCCAGCAGGCGGAGGGTCCTACGGGAGACCCAGTACTTC.

Notes on this clonotype: One junction end does not reproduce the germline sequence, and a read error may be involved. The CDR3 region has the DNA TGTGCTAGCAGCTTGTCAGGCGCAACTAATGAAAAACTGTTTTTT. This gives the protein CASSLSGATNEKLFF. The rearrangement joins TRBV7-7 to TRBJ1-4; D call uncertain. Germline V gene data show CDR1 as SSHAT and CDR2 as FNYEAQ (reference sequence). The CDR3 has 15 amino acids.

This chain links TRBV28 with TRBJ2-7; D uncertain. Germline V CDR1 and CDR2: MDHEN, SYDVKM. The V end was cut by 4 bases, the J end by 12 bases, with 19 bases between. The CDR3 is made up of 13 amino acids. In nucleotides, the CDR3 is TGTGCCAGCAGTTCACGGGTCCTAGGAAGACTGTACGTC. Protein: CASSSRVLGRLYV.

The J gene is TRBJ1-3, the V gene TRBV6-5, with 8 bases matching TRBD1. CDR1 is MNHEY and CDR2 is SVGAGI in the germline V gene. CDR3 length equals 14 residues. The junction had 7 bases not matched to a gene; V was cut back by 5 bases and J by 7 bases. The chain's CDR3 is CASSRLRQGNTIYF. The DNA for the CDR3 is TGTGCCAGCAGTCGCCTTCGACAGGGGAACACCATATATTTT.

The rearrangement joins TRBV29-1 to TRBJ2-7; D is perhaps TRBD1 (5 bases). V was trimmed by 5 bases and J by 8 bases, leaving 10 bases between them. The CDR3 covers 10 residues. Germline lookup yields CDR1 SQVTM and CDR2 ANQGSEA. CDR3: CSVKTVQQYF. The CDR3, as DNA: TGCAGCGTTAAGACAGTGCAGCAGTACTTC.

This clonotype has more than one count but fewer than ten. V and J are TRBV5-1 and TRBJ1-1, with D maybe TRBD1 (5 bases). The CDR3 covers 12 residues. V was cut by 2 bases and J by 3 bases, with 5 bases left in between. CDR1 and CDR2 (germline): SGHRS, YFSETQ. In DNA, the CDR3 is TGCGCCAGCAGCTTACAGGACACTGAAGCTTTCTTT. Translating gives CASSLQDTEAFF.

This clonotype was counted only a few times. The chain is built from TRBV29-1 and TRBJ1-2; 12 bases are a match to TRBD1. The CDR3 sequence is 13 residues long. With V trimmed by 5 bases and J by 7 bases, 5 bases remained unmatched. The germline V gene has CDR1 SQVTM and CDR2 ANQGSEA. The CDR3 is CSVIGTGGRGYTF. The CDR3 DNA sequence: TGCAGCGTTATCGGGACAGGGGGCCGTGGCTACACCTTC.

Comments on this clonotype: The junction and the germline gene differ at one end; a read error may be behind it. This sequence joins TRBV20-1 and TRBJ1-1; D not certain. Germline lookup yields CDR1 DFQATT and CDR2 SNEGSKA (reference sequence). CDR3 length equals 12 residues. The CDR3 loop reads CSVEVANTEAFF. The CDR3 nucleotides are TGCAGTGTCGAGGTCGCGAACACTGAAGCCTTCTTT.

This clonotype has a count of ten or more. The chain links TRBV28 to TRBJ1-2; no reliable D call. CDR3 length: 15 residues. V was clipped by 3 bases and J by 8 bases, with 19 bases between them. Germline CDR1 reads MDHEN; CDR2 reads SYDVKM. This chain's CDR3 is CASSLIPGPSGGYTF. The CDR3 DNA reads as TGTGCCAGCAGTTTGATCCCCGGTCCGAGTGGCGGCTACACCTTC.

There are a few counts of this clonotype. The gene calls are TRBV29-1 and TRBJ2-1; TRBD2 is a possible D gene (6 bases). The length of the CDR3 is 12 residues. The V and J ends lost 4 bases and 7 bases respectively, with 11 bases between them. Germline CDR1 SQVTM, CDR2 ANQGSEA. CDR3: CSVGLGGNEQFF. Written as DNA, the CDR3 is TGCAGCGTTGGATTAGGAGGGAATGAGCAGTTCTTC.